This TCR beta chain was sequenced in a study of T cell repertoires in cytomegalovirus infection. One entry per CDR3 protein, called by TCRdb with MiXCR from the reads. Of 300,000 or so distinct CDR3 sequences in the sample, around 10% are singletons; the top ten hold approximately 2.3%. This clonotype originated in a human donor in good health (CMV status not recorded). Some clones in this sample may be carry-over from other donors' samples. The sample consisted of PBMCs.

The CDR3 DNA sequence: TGCAGCGTTCGAGGGCGGTACCAAGAGACCCAGTACTTC. Protein sequence: CSVRGRYQETQYF. V and J are TRBV29-1 and TRBJ2-5, with D possibly TRBD2 on 5 matching bases. The CDR3 is made up of 13 amino acids. The V and J ends lost 5 bases and 0 bases respectively, with 10 bases between them. Germline V CDR1 and CDR2: SQVTM, ANQGSEA.